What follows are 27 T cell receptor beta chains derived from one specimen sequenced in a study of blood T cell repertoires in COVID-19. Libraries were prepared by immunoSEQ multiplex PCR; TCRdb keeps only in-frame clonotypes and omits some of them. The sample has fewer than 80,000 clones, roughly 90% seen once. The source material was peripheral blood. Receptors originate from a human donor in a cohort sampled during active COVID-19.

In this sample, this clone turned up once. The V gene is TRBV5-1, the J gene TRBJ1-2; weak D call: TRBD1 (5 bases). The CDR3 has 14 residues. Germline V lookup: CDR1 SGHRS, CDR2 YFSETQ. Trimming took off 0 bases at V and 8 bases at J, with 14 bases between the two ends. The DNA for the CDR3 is TGCGCCAGCAGCTTGGAACTGTATACAGGAGGCTACACCTTC. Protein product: CASSLELYTGGYTF.

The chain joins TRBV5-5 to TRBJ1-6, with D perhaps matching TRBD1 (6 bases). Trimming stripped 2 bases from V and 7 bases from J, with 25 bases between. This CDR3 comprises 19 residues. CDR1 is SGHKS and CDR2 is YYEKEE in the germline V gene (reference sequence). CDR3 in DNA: TGTGCCAGCAGCTTAGGTGGATGGTCGGCCAGGGGTGGAAATTCACCCCTCCACTTT. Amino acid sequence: CASSLGGWSARGGNSPLHF.

CDR3 loop: CASSQEQGGNEQFF. The DNA of the CDR3 is TGCGCCAGCAGCCAAGAACAGGGGGGGAATGAGCAGTTCTTC. The J gene is TRBJ2-1, the V gene TRBV4-3, with a possible D match to TRBD1 (8 bases). V shed 0 bases and J shed 7 bases, with 10 bases lying between them. Germline V gene lookup returns CDR1 LGHNA and CDR2 YSLEER. This CDR3 comprises 14 residues.

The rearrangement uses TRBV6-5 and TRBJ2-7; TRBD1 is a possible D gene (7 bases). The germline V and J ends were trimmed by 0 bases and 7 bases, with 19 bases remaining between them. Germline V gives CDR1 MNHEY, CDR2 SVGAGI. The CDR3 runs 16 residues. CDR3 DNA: TGTGCCAGCAGTTACTCAGGGGGCGGGACCCGGGGGGAGCAGTACTTC. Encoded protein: CASSYSGGGTRGEQYF.

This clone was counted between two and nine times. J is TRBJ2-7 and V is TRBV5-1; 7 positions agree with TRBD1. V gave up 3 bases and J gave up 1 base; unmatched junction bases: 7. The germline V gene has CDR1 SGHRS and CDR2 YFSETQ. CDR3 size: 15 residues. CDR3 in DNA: TGCGCCAGCAGCTGGTTACCGGGACAGTCCTACGAGCAGTACTTC. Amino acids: CASSWLPGQSYEQYF.

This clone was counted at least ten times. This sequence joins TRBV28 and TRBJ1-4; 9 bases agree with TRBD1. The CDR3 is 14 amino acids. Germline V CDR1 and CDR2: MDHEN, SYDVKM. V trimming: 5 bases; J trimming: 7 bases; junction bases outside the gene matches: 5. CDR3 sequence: CASSIQGAFEKLFF. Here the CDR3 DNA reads TGTGCCAGCAGTATACAGGGGGCTTTTGAAAAACTGTTTTTT.

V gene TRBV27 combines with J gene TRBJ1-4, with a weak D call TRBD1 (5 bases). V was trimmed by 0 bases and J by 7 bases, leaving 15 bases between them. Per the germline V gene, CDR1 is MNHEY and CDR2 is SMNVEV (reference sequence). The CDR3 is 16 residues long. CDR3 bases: TGTGCCAGCAGTTTATCCTTAGACAGCTTTGGTGAAAAACTGTTTTTT. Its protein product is CASSLSLDSFGEKLFF.

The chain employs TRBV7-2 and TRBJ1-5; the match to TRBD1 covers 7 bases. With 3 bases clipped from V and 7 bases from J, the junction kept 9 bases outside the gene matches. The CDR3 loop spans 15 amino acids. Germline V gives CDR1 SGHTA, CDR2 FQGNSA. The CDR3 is CASSLGRTGAQPQHF. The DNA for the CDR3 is TGTGCCAGCAGCTTGGGACGAACAGGGGCCCAGCCCCAGCATTTT. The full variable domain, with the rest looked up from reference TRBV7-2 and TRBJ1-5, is GAGVSQSPSNKVTEKGKDVELRCDPISGHTALYWYRQSLGQGLEFLIYFQGNSAPDKSGLPSDRFSAERTGGSVSTLTIQRTQQEDSAVYLCASSLGRTGAQPQHFGDGTRLSIL.

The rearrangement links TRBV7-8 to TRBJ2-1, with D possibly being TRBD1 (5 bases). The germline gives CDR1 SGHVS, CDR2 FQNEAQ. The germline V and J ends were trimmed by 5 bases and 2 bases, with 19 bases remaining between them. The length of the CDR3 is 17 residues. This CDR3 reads CASSQIRLAGPYNEQFF. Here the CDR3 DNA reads TGTGCCAGCAGCCAAATACGCTTGGCAGGGCCCTACAATGAGCAGTTCTTC.

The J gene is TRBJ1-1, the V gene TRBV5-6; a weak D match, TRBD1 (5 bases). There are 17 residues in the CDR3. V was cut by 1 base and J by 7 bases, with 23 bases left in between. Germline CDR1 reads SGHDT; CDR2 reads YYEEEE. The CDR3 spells CASSLSLSGLDILEAFF. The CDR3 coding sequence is TGTGCCAGCAGCTTGAGCTTATCAGGGCTCGACATACTTGAAGCTTTCTTT.

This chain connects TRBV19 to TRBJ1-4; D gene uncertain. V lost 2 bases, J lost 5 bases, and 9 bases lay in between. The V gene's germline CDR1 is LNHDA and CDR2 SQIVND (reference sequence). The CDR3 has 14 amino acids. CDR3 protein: CASSISGLNEKLFF. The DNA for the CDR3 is TGTGCCAGTAGTATATCGGGGTTAAATGAAAAACTGTTTTTT.

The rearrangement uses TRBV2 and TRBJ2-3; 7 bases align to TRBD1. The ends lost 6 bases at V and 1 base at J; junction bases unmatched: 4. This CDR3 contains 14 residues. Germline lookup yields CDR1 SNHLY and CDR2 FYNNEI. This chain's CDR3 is CASRRGPGTDTQYF. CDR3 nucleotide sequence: TGTGCCAGCAGAAGGGGGCCGGGCACAGATACGCAGTATTTT.

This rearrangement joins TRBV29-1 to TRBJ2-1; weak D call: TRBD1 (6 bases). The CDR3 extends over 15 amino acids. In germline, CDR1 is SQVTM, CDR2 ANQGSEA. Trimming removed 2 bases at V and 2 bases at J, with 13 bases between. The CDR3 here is CSVENLRGTYNEQFF. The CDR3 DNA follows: TGCAGCGTTGAAAACCTCAGGGGTACCTACAATGAGCAGTTCTTC.

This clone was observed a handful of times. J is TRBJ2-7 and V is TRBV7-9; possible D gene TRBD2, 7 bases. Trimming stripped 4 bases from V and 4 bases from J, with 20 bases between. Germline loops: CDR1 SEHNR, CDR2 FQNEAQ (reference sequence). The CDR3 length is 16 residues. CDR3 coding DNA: TGTGCCAGCAGCTCCGGACTAGGCAGGGGTATTTACGAGCAGTACTTC. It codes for CASSSGLGRGIYEQYF.

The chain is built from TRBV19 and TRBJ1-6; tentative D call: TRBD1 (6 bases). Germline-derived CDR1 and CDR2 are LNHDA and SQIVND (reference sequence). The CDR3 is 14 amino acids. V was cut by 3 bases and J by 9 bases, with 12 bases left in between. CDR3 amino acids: CASSMTQGGSPLHF. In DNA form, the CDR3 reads TGTGCCAGTAGTATGACACAGGGTGGTTCACCCCTCCACTTT.

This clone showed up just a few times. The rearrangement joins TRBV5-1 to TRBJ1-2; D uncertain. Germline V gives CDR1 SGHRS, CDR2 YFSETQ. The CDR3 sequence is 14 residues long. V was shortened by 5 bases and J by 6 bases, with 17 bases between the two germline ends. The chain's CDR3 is CASSSAGEWNGYTF. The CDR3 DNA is TGCGCCAGCAGTTCCGCCGGGGAGTGGAATGGCTACACCTTC.

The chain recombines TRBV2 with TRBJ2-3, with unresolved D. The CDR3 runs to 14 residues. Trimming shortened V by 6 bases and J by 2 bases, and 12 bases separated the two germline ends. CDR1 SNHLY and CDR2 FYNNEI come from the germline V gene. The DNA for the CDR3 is TGTGCCAGCAGGATAAGCCCGTCCACAGATACGCAGTATTTT. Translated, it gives CASRISPSTDTQYF.

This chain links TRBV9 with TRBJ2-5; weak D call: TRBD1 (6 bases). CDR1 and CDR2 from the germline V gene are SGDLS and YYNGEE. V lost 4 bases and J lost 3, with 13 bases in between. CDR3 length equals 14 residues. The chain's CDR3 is CASSLGAYKETQYF. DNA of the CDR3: TGTGCCAGCAGCTTGGGGGCATATAAAGAGACCCAGTACTTC.

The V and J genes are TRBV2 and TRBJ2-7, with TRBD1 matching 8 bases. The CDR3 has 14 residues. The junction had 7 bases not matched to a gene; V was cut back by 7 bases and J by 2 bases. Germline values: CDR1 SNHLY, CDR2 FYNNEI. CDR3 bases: TGTGCCAGCACCCCTTTGACAGGGGCCTACGAGCAGTACTTC. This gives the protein CASTPLTGAYEQYF. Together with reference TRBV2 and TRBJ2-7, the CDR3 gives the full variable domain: EPEVTQTPSHQVTQMGQEVILRCVPISNHLYFYWYRQILGQKVEFLVSFYNNEISEKSEIFDDQFSVERPDGSNFTLKIRSTKLEDSAMYFCASTPLTGAYEQYFGPGTRLTVT.

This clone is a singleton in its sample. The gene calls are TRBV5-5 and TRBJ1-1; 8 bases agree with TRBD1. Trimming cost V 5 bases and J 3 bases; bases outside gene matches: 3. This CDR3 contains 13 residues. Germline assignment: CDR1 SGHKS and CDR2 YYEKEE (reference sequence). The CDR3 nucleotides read TGTGCCAGCAGGTCGACAGGGGACACTGAAGCTTTCTTT. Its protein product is CASRSTGDTEAFF.

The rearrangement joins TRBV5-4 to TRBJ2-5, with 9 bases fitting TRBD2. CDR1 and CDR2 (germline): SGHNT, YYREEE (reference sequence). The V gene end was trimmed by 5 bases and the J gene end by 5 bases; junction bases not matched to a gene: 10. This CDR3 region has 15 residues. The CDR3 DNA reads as TGTGCCAGCAGATCCGGGACTAGCTACGTGGAGACCCAGTACTTC. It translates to CASRSGTSYVETQYF.

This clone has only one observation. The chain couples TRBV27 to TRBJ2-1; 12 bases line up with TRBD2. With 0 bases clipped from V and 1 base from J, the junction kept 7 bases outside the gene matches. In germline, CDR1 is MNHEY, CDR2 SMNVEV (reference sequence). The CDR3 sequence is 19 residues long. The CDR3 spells CASSLSGLAGIPSYNEQFF. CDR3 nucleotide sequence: TGTGCCAGCAGTTTATCCGGACTAGCGGGAATACCTTCCTACAATGAGCAGTTCTTC.

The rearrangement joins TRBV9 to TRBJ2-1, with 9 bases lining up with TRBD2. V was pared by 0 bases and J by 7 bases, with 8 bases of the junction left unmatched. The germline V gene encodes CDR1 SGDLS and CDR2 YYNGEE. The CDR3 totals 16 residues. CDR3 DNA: TGTGCCAGCAGCGTAGGTCCAGCGGGGGGTGGAAATGAGCAGTTCTTC. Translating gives CASSVGPAGGGNEQFF. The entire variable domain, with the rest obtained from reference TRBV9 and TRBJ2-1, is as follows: DSGVTQTPKHLITATGQRVTLRCSPRSGDLSVYWYQQSLDQGLQFLIQYYNGEERAKGNILERFSAQQFPDLHSELNLSSLELGDSALYFCASSVGPAGGGNEQFFGPGTRLTVL.

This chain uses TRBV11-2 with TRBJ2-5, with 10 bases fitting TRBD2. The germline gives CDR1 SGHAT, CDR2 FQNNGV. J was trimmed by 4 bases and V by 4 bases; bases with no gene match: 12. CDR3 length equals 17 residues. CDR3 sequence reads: CASSSPWQREGLETQYF. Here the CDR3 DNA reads TGTGCCAGCAGCTCCCCGTGGCAGCGGGAGGGTCTAGAGACCCAGTACTTC. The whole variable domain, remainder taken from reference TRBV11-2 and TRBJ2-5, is EAGVAQSPRYKIIEKRQSVAFWCNPISGHATLYWYQQILGQGPKLLIQFQNNGVVDDSQLPKDRFSAERLKGVDSTLKIQPAKLEDSAVYLCASSSPWQREGLETQYFGPGTRLLVL.

As DNA, the CDR3 is TGTGCCAGCAGCCCCGGGACTAACGGGAACTACGAGCAGTACTTC. As protein: CASSPGTNGNYEQYF. The chain carries TRBV9 and TRBJ2-7, with 7 bases that match TRBD2. Germline-derived CDR1 and CDR2 are SGDLS and YYNGEE. With 4 bases clipped from V and 3 bases from J, the junction kept 10 bases outside the gene matches. This CDR3 spans 15 amino acids.

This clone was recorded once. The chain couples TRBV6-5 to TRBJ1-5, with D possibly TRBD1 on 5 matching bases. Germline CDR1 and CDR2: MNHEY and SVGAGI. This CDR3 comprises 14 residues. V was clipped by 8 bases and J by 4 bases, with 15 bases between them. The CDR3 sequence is CASQGQVSNQPQHF. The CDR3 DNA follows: TGTGCCAGCCAGGGTCAAGTATCAAATCAGCCCCAGCATTTT.

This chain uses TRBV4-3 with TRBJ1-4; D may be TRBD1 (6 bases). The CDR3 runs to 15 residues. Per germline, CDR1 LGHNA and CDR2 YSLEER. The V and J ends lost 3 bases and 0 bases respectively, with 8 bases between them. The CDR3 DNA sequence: TGCGCCAGCAGCCAGCGGGGGCCAACTAATGAAAAACTGTTTTTT. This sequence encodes CASSQRGPTNEKLFF.